This passage covers 16 T cell receptor beta chains from one sample sequenced in a study of T cell responses to AZD1222 COVID-19 vaccine. TCRdb's table, derived via immunoSEQ multiplex PCR, lists solely in-frame clones and lacks some. Altogether 83,000 or so clones are present, around nine tenths being singletons, with the ten largest covering roughly 7.2%. The material sequenced was peripheral blood, taken 28 days after the second AZD1222 dose. These receptors came from an adult who received the AZD1222 COVID-19 vaccine.

This chain connects TRBV12-3 or TRBV12-4 to TRBJ2-2; possible D gene TRBD1, 5 bases. The V and J ends lost 5 bases and 7 bases respectively, with 8 bases between them. The CDR3 length is 12 residues. The CDR3 loop is CASSQGHGELFF. The CDR3 DNA follows: TGTGCCAGCAGTCAGGGTCACGGGGAGCTGTTTTTT.

V is TRBV28 and J is TRBJ1-1, with a tentative D call TRBD1 (5 bases). Deletions cut 7 bases from V and 6 bases from J, with 21 bases between. This CDR3 region has 15 residues. Germline V gives CDR1 MDHEN, CDR2 SYDVKM. The DNA for the CDR3 is TGTGCCAGCACCTCCATATCGTCAGGGATCCCTGAAGCTTTCTTT. This codes for CASTSISSGIPEAFF.

The chain has TRBV11-3 and TRBJ2-2, with 11 bases lining up with TRBD1. This CDR3 spans 15 amino acids. Per the germline V gene, CDR1 is SGHNT and CDR2 is YENEEA. The ends lost 5 bases at V and 6 bases at J; junction bases unmatched: 5. CDR3 nucleotides: TGTGCCAGCAGCCCTAGGGACAGGGGGGCCGGGGAGCTGTTTTTT. Translating it yields CASSPRDRGAGELFF.

The chain is built from TRBV18 and TRBJ2-7, with D perhaps being TRBD1 or TRBD2 (5 bases each). The CDR3 runs 14 residues. Per the germline V gene, CDR1 is KGHSH and CDR2 is LQKENI. Trimming removed 4 bases at V and 0 bases at J, with 10 bases between. CDR3 nucleotides: TGTGCCAGCTCACGGGACGTATCCTCCTACGAGCAGTACTTC. The encoded protein is CASSRDVSSYEQYF.

The chain links TRBV14 to TRBJ1-6; D unclear. This CDR3 is 13 amino acids long. The V gene's germline CDR1 is SGHDN and CDR2 FVKESK. The V and J ends lost 0 bases and 10 bases respectively, with 7 bases between them. The CDR3 region has the DNA TGTGCCAGCAGCCAAGATTACGGATCACCCCTCCACTTT. This codes for CASSQDYGSPLHF. Variable domain in full (rest from reference TRBV14 and TRBJ1-6): EAGVTQFPSHSVIEKGQTVTLRCDPISGHDNLYWYRRVMGKEIKFLLHFVKESKQDESGMPNNRFLAERTGGTYSTLKVQPAELEDSGVYFCASSQDYGSPLHFGNGTRLTVT.

The CDR3 DNA follows: TGCAGCGTTCAGACAGGGCCCTACGAGCAGTACTTC. This codes for CSVQTGPYEQYF. This chain uses TRBV29-1 with TRBJ2-7, with 7 bases lining up with TRBD1. The CDR3 runs to 12 residues. Per the germline V gene, CDR1 is SQVTM and CDR2 is ANQGSEA. J lost 2 bases, V lost 5 bases, and 3 bases had no gene match.

The chain recombines TRBV6-2 or TRBV6-3 with TRBJ2-2, with no clear D. The germline V gene encodes CDR1 MNHEY and CDR2 SVGEGT. Trimming removed 2 bases at V and 2 bases at J, with 3 bases between. The CDR3 length is 13 residues. CDR3 amino acids: CASSYSNTGELFF. The CDR3 nucleotides are TGTGCCAGCAGTTACAGTAACACCGGGGAGCTGTTTTTT.

CDR3 in amino acids: CASSKTTGNNEQFF. The CDR3 nucleotides are TGTGCCAGCAGTAAAACGACAGGGAACAATGAGCAGTTCTTC. This rearrangement joins TRBV6-4 to TRBJ2-1, with TRBD1 matching over 7 bases. CDR1 and CDR2 from the germline V gene are MRHNA and SNTAGT. CDR3 length: 14 amino acids. V shed 5 bases, J shed 5 bases, and the junction held 6 bases outside the gene matches.

V and J are TRBV27 and TRBJ1-6; no clear D gene. This CDR3 has 17 residues. The V gene's germline CDR1 is MNHEY and CDR2 SMNVEV (reference sequence). V was trimmed by 2 bases and J by 4 bases, leaving 15 bases between them. As DNA, the CDR3 is TGTGCCAGCAGTTTAAGTAGGGTCGGGGTGTATAATTCACCCCTCCACTTT. Residues: CASSLSRVGVYNSPLHF.

V usage is TRBV6-2 or TRBV6-3 and J usage is TRBJ2-1, with TRBD1 identical over 7 bases. There are 15 residues in the CDR3. Germline CDR1 is MNHEY and CDR2 is SVGEGT. V shed 5 bases and J 2 bases; nucleotides not matched to a gene: 6. This CDR3 reads CASSKMGTAYNEQFF. The CDR3 region has the DNA TGTGCCAGCAGTAAAATGGGGACAGCCTACAATGAGCAGTTCTTC.

The J gene is TRBJ1-1, the V gene TRBV5-1; D is undetermined. V gave up 0 bases and J gave up 0 bases, with 9 bases separating them. Germline values: CDR1 SGHRS, CDR2 YFSETQ. The CDR3 spans 15 residues. Written as DNA, the CDR3 is TGCGCCAGCAGCTTGGCGGCGAGCCTGAACACTGAAGCTTTCTTT. Its translation: CASSLAASLNTEAFF.

This clone was detected once. The chain has TRBV4-2 and TRBJ1-2; D call uncertain. Looked up from germline, CDR1 is LGHNA and CDR2 is YNFKEQ. The CDR3 spans 15 residues. Trimming pared 1 base from V and 7 bases from J, leaving 16 bases between. CDR3 DNA: TGTGCCAGCAGCCAAGGAAACACCTATTGGGGTGGCTACACCTTC. It encodes CASSQGNTYWGGYTF.

This clone occurred a few times. The chain recombines TRBV10-3 with TRBJ1-4; D is possibly TRBD1 (5 bases). The CDR3 covers 15 residues. V lost 4 bases and J 0 bases, leaving 9 bases between the germline ends. Per germline, CDR1 ENHRY and CDR2 SYGVKD. This CDR3 reads CAISAGLSTNEKLFF. CDR3 nucleotides: TGTGCCATCAGTGCGGGGCTTTCAACTAATGAAAAACTGTTTTTT.

This clone was counted between two and nine times. V is TRBV4-1 and J is TRBJ1-2, with 12 bases that match TRBD1. V was clipped by 1 base and J by 8 bases; unmatched bases: 11. In germline, CDR1 is MGHRA, CDR2 YSYEKL. The CDR3 contains 17 residues. CDR3 coding DNA: TGCGCCAGCAGCCAAGTCCTAAGGGACAGGGGGCAACGGGGCTACACCTTC. This gives the protein CASSQVLRDRGQRGYTF.

The chain combines TRBV20-1 with TRBJ2-7; D not certain. Trimming left V 5 bases short and J 3 bases short, with 8 bases between. CDR1 and CDR2 from the germline V gene are DFQATT and SNEGSKA (reference sequence). The CDR3 runs 11 residues. The CDR3 nucleotides are TGCAGTGCTGAACAGAGCTACGAGCAGTACTTC. It translates to CSAEQSYEQYF.

This clone occurred a few times. Other DNA sequences in the sample encode the same CDR3. The rearrangement uses TRBV6-4 and TRBJ2-3; D is possibly TRBD2 (7 bases). Germline assignment: CDR1 MRHNA and CDR2 SNTAGT. The ends were cut back, 0 bases at V and 3 bases at J, with 10 bases in the middle. This CDR3 region has 15 residues. The CDR3 spells CASSDSAGATDTQYF. The CDR3 DNA follows: TGTGCCAGCAGTGACTCGGCGGGGGCGACAGATACGCAGTATTTT.